This entry lists 8 T cell receptor beta chains sequenced from one sample in a study of T cell responses to AZD1222 COVID-19 vaccine. Profiling relied on immunoSEQ multiplex PCR, and the TCRdb table lists in-frame clones only, not all of them. The sample records about 99,000 clones, 88% being singletons. Sequencing was performed on peripheral blood, taken on day 0 of AZD1222 vaccination. The receptors shown here come from an adult in good health.

The chain has TRBV18 and TRBJ1-5; perhaps TRBD1 as D (5 bases). CDR1 and CDR2 (germline): KGHSH, LQKENI. The CDR3 consists of 16 residues. V was clipped by 6 bases and J by 3 bases, with 18 bases between them. This chain's CDR3 is CASSHESQVDNQPQHF. Written as DNA, the CDR3 is TGTGCCAGCTCTCATGAGTCACAGGTCGACAATCAGCCCCAGCATTTT.

The chain employs TRBV7-3 and TRBJ2-5; D is unresolved. The V gene's germline CDR1 is SGHTA and CDR2 FQGTGA. CDR3 length: 14 residues. V was trimmed by 5 bases and J by 0 bases, leaving 10 bases between them. The CDR3 coding sequence is TGTGCCAGCAGCCGAATGGGAAACCAAGAGACCCAGTACTTC. It yields the protein CASSRMGNQETQYF.

The genes are TRBV11-1 and TRBJ2-1; 9 bases align to TRBD2. Germline CDR1 and CDR2: SGHAT and FQDESV (reference sequence). The J segment lost 5 bases and the V segment lost 5 bases, leaving 7 bases of the junction unmatched. The CDR3 covers 15 residues. The CDR3 reads CASSRSGGIDNEQFF. The CDR3 DNA sequence: TGTGCCAGCAGCCGTAGCGGGGGTATTGACAATGAGCAGTTCTTC.

The CDR3 DNA sequence: TGCGCCAGCAGCCTGGCCGGTCCCGCCCACGCGAACACCGGGGAGCTGTTTTTT. It codes for CASSLAGPAHANTGELFF. V and J are TRBV4-3 and TRBJ2-2; D is unresolved. The CDR3 runs 18 residues. In germline, CDR1 is LGHNA, CDR2 YSLEER. V gave up 4 bases and J gave up 0 bases, with 18 bases separating them.

The CDR3 bases are TGTGCCAGCAGCCAAGTTTTCACAGGGTACTATGGCTACACCTTC. It specifies CASSQVFTGYYGYTF. The rearrangement uses TRBV14 and TRBJ1-2; possibly TRBD1 for D (6 bases). Germline V lookup: CDR1 SGHDN, CDR2 FVKESK. The ends were cut back, 1 base at V and 3 bases at J, with 12 bases in the middle. CDR3 size: 15 residues.

This chain joins TRBV3-1 (or the pseudogene TRBV3-2) and TRBJ1-2; no firm D call. V was clipped by 6 bases and J by 6 bases, with 8 bases between them. Per the germline V gene, CDR1 is LGHDT and CDR2 is YNNKEL (reference sequence). The CDR3 spans 11 residues. CDR3 loop: CASRHVHGYTF. The CDR3 DNA sequence: TGTGCCAGCAGACACGTCCATGGCTACACCTTC.

This sequence joins TRBV7-6 and TRBJ1-6; TRBD1 aligns across 10 bases. Germline trimming cut 5 bases from V and 7 bases from J; bases unmatched to any gene: 8. This CDR3 has 16 residues. CDR1 is SGHVS, CDR2 FNYEAQ, per germline. The CDR3 region is CASSPRDRGLNSPLHF. The DNA of the CDR3 is TGTGCCAGCAGCCCCCGGGACAGGGGACTAAATTCACCCCTCCACTTT.

The chain carries TRBV19 and TRBJ1-2, with 9 bases aligning to TRBD1. Germline V gives CDR1 LNHDA, CDR2 SQIVND (reference sequence). The V and J ends lost 5 bases and 3 bases, in that order; junction bases with no gene match: 13. This CDR3 is 17 amino acids long. This CDR3 reads CASSARDRDVNHYGYTF. Here the CDR3 DNA reads TGTGCCAGTAGTGCCCGGGACAGGGATGTTAATCACTATGGCTACACCTTC.